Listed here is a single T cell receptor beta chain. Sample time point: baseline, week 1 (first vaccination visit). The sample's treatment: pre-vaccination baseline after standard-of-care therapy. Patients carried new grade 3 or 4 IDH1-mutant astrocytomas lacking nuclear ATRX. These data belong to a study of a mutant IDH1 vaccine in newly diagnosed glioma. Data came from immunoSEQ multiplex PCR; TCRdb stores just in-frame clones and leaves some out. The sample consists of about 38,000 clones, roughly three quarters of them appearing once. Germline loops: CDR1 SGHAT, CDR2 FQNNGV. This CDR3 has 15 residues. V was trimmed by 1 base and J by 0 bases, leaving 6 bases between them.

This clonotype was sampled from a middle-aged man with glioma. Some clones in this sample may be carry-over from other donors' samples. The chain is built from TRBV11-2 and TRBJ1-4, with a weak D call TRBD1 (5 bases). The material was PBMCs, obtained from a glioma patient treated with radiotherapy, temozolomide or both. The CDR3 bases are TGTGCCAGCAGCTTAGGACAGACAACTAATGAAAAACTGTTTTTT. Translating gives CASSLGQTTNEKLFF.